The 9 T cell receptor beta chains below come from one sample, sequenced in a study of regulatory T cells in long-lasting Graves disease. Library construction for TCR beta used iRepertoire HTBI primers and Arm-PCR of CDR3 regions. MiXCR, applied by TCRdb to the multiplex PCR reads, yields one record per CDR3 protein. The sample lists hundreds of thousands of distinct CDR3 sequences, roughly 15% occurring once. Indicated time point: newly diagnosed GD, antithyroid drugs for less than 3 months. RNA extracted from PBMCs served as the sequencing template. These same records also appear under a second study, on T cells in Graves' hyperthyroidism and ophthalmopathy.

This sample comprised peripheral blood mononuclear cells (PBMCs), obtained at new diagnosis, from a patient treated with antithyroid drugs. The origin of the receptors is a woman in her twenties or thirties with Graves disease.

This clonotype was picked up many times. The chain joins TRBV12-3 or TRBV12-4 to TRBJ2-1; TRBD2 agrees at 7 bases. V was clipped by 6 bases and J by 3 bases; unmatched bases: 8. The CDR3 has 15 amino acids. This CDR3 is CASSPSGGLYNEQFF. The CDR3 DNA sequence: TGTGCCAGCAGCCCTAGCGGAGGACTCTACAATGAGCAGTTCTTC.

This clonotype was observed a handful of times. The chain combines TRBV20-1 with TRBJ1-2; no clear D. The CDR3 covers 13 residues. V gave up 6 bases and J gave up 2 bases, with 13 bases separating them. Germline-derived CDR1 and CDR2 are DFQATT and SNEGSKA (reference sequence). The CDR3 protein is CSAATDGNYGYTF. CDR3 in DNA: TGCAGTGCAGCCACAGACGGAAACTATGGCTACACCTTC.

This clonotype was detected ten times or more. V usage is TRBV20-1 and J usage is TRBJ1-1, with D maybe TRBD1 (5 bases). Germline values: CDR1 DFQATT, CDR2 SNEGSKA (reference sequence). There are 11 residues in the CDR3. The CDR3 nucleotides read TGCAGGGGCTCGGGGGGCACTGAAGCTTTCTTT. The encoded protein is CRGSGGTEAFF.

The V and J genes are TRBV12-3 or TRBV12-4 and TRBJ1-4, with TRBD1 identical over 8 bases. Trimming took 5 bases from V and 8 from J; bases not matched to a gene: 10. The CDR3 consists of 15 residues. CDR3 sequence reads: CASSPWTGREEKLFF. In DNA, the CDR3 is TGTGCCAGCAGTCCATGGACAGGGCGGGAGGAAAAACTGTTTTTT.

The table lists this clonotype with a few counts. At one end the junction does not follow the germline gene, possibly because of a read error. The chain carries TRBV7-9 and TRBJ2-6, with TRBD2 matching over 11 bases. The CDR3 is made up of 17 amino acids. CDR1 is SEHNR and CDR2 is FQNEAQ in the germline V gene (reference sequence). CDR3 coding DNA: TGTGCCAGCAGCCTAGCGGGAGGAGGTTCGGGGGCCAACGTCCTGACTTTC. This translates into CASSLAGGGSGANVLTF.

This chain links TRBV5-1 with TRBJ2-2, with D tentatively TRBD1 (6 bases). The V and J ends lost 5 bases and 5 bases respectively, with 19 bases between them. CDR1 and CDR2 from the germline V gene are SGHRS and YFSETQ. The CDR3 spans 16 residues. CDR3 loop: CASRKRDRLGTGELFF. In DNA form, the CDR3 reads TGCGCCAGCAGAAAAAGAGACAGGCTGGGGACCGGGGAGCTGTTTTTT.

This clonotype appeared many times. This chain connects TRBV27 to TRBJ2-7; 12 positions match TRBD2. This CDR3 is built from 15 residues. The germline V gene encodes CDR1 MNHEY and CDR2 SMNVEV (reference sequence). With 6 bases clipped from V and 2 bases from J, the junction kept 5 bases outside the gene matches. The CDR3 region is CASSPRTSGTYEQYF. In DNA, the CDR3 is TGTGCCAGCAGCCCGAGGACTAGCGGGACCTACGAGCAGTACTTC.

On this clonotype itself: A much larger clone is a single base away; this may be a read error. The chain couples TRBV7-2 to TRBJ2-2; tentative D call: TRBD1 (5 bases). Germline lookup yields CDR1 SGHTA and CDR2 FQGNSA. V lost 2 bases to trimming and J lost 6 bases, with 13 bases between them. The CDR3 length is 15 residues. CDR3 region: CASSLQGLSSGELFF. The CDR3 coding sequence is TGTGCCAGCAGCTTACAGGGTCTCTCGTCCGGGGAGCTGTTTTTT.

This clonotype was seen at least ten times. This chain uses TRBV28 with TRBJ2-5, with 10 bases aligning to TRBD1. V lost 3 bases, J lost 3 bases, and 7 bases stayed unmatched. This CDR3 region has 16 residues. Germline-derived CDR1 and CDR2 are MDHEN and SYDVKM. CDR3 sequence (DNA): TGTGCCAGCAGTTTCGGGACAGGGGCCTTCAAAGAGACCCAGTACTTC. This gives the protein CASSFGTGAFKETQYF.